This T cell receptor beta chain was captured in a study of patients and donors after allogeneic stem cell transplantation. TCRdb reprocessed the RT-PCR reads via MiXCR and lists one record per CDR3 protein. The sample lists approximately 98,000 distinct CDR3 sequences, around 33% occurring once. V lost 5 bases and J 8 bases, leaving 13 bases between the germline ends. From germline, CDR1 is SGHRS and CDR2 YFSETQ. The CDR3 is 12 amino acids. Sequencing was done on a sample of blood, either unsorted or a sorted T cell fraction (not recorded which). The clonotype was recovered from a human donor who was either an allogeneic HSCT recipient or a stem cell or donor lymphocyte infusion donor (not recorded which). It is not recorded whose cells these are; they may come from a transplant donor. The chain links TRBV5-1 to TRBJ1-1; TRBD1 is a possible D gene (5 bases). In DNA, the CDR3 is TGCGCCAGCAGATTACAGGCTGGAGAAGCTTTCTTT. Protein: CASRLQAGEAFF. The full variable domain, its missing parts supplied by reference TRBV5-1 and TRBJ1-1, is KAGVTQTPRYLIKTRGQQVTLSCSPISGHRSVSWYQQTPGQGLQFLFEYFSETQRNKGNFPGRFSGRQFSNSRSEMNVSTLELGDSALYLCASRLQAGEAFFGQGTRLTVV.